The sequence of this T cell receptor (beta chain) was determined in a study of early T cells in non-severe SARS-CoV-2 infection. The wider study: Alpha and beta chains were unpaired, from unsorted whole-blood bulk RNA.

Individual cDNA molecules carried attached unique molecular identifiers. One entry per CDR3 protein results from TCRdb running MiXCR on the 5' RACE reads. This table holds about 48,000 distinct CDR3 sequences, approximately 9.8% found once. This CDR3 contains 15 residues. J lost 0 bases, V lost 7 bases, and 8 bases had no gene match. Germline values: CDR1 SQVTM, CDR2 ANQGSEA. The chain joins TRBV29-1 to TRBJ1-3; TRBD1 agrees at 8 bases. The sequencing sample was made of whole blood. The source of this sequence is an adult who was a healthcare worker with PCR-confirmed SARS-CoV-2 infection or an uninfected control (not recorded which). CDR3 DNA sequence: TGCAGCGCCGGACAGGGCCTGCTCTCTGGAAACACCATATATTTT. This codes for CSAGQGLLSGNTIYF.